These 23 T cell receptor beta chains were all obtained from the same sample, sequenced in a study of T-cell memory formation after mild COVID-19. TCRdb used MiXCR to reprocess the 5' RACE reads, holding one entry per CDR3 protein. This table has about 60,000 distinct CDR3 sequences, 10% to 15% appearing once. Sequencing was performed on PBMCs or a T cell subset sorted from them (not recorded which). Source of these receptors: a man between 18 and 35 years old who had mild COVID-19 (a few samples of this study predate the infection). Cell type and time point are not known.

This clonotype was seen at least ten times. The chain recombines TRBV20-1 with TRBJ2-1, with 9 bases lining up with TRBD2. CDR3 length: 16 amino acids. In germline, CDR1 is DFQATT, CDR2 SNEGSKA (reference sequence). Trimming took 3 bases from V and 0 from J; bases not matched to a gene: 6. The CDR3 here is CSASVLAGASYNEQFF. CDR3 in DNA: TGCAGTGCTAGCGTCTTAGCGGGGGCCTCCTACAATGAGCAGTTCTTC.

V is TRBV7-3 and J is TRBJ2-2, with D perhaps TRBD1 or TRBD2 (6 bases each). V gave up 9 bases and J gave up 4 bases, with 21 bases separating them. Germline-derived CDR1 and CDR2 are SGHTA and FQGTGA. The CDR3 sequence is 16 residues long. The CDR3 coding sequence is TGTGCCAGTAGCATAAACGGGGGCTCGGTCACCGGGGAGCTGTTTTTT. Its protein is CASSINGGSVTGELFF.

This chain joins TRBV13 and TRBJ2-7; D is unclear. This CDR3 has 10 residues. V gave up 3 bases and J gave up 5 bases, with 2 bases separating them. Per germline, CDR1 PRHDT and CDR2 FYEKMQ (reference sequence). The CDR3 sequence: CASSFHEQYF. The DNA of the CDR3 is TGTGCCAGCAGCTTTCACGAGCAGTACTTC.

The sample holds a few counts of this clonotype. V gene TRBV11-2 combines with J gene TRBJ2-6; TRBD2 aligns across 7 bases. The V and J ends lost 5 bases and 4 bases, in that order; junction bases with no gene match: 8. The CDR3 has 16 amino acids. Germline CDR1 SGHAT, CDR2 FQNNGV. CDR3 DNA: TGTGCCAGCAGCCCCCGGGAGGCATCGGGGGCCAACGTCCTGACTTTC. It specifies CASSPREASGANVLTF. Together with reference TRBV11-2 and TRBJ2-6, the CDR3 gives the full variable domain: EAGVAQSPRYKIIEKRQSVAFWCNPISGHATLYWYQQILGQGPKLLIQFQNNGVVDDSQLPKDRFSAERLKGVDSTLKIQPAKLEDSAVYLCASSPREASGANVLTFGAGSRLTVL.

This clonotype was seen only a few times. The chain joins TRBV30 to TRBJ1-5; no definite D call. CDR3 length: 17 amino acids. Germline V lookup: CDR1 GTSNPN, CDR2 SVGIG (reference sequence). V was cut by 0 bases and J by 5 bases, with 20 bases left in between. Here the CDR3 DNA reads TGTGCCTGGAGTGTACGGGGAGTCAGGAGCCTGGATCAGCCCCAGCATTTT. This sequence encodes CAWSVRGVRSLDQPQHF. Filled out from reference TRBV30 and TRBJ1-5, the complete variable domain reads SQTIHQWPATLVQPVGSPLSLECTVEGTSNPNLYWYRQAAGRGLQLLFYSVGIGQISSEVPQNLSASRPQDRQFILSSKKLLLSDSGFYLCAWSVRGVRSLDQPQHFGDGTRLSIL.

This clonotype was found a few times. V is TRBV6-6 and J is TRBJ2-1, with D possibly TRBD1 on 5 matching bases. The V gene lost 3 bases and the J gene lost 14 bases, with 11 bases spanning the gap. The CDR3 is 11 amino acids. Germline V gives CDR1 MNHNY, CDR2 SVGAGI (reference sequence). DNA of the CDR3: TGTGCCAGCAGTTATTCAGGGATTGAGTTCTTC. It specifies CASSYSGIEFF.

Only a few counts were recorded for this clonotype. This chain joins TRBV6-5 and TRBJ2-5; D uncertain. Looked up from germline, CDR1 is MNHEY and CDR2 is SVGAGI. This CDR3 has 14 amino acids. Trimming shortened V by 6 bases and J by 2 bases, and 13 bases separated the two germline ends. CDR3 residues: CASRRSSVQETQYF. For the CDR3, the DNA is TGTGCCAGCAGGCGATCTAGTGTTCAAGAGACCCAGTACTTC.

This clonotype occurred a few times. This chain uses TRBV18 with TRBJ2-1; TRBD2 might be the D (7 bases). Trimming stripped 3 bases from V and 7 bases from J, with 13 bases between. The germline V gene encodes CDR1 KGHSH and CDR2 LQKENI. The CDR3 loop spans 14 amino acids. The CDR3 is CASSPPGGRNEQFF. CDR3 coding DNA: TGTGCCAGCTCACCCCCCGGGGGGCGAAATGAGCAGTTCTTC.

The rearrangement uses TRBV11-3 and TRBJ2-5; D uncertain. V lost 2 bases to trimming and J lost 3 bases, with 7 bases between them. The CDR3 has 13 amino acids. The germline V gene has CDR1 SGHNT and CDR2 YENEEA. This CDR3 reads CASSLSGEETQYF. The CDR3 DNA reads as TGTGCCAGCAGCTTATCTGGGGAAGAGACCCAGTACTTC.

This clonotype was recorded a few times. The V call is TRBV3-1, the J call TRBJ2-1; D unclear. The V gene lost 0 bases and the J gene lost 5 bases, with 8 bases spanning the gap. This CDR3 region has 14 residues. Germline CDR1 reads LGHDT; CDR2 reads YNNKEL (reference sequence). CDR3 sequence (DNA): TGTGCCAGCAGCCAAGATGAGTACAACAATGAGCAGTTCTTC. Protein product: CASSQDEYNNEQFF.

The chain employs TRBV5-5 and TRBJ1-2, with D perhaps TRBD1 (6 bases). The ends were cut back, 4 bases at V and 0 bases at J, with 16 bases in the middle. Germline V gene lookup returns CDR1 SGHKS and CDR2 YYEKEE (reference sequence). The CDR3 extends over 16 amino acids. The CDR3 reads CASSLGQMLANYGYTF. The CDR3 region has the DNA TGTGCCAGCAGCCTTGGACAGATGTTAGCTAACTATGGCTACACCTTC.

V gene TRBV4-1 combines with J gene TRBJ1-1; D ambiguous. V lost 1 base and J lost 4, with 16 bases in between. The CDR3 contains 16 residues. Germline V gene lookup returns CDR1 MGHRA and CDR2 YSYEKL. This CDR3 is CASSQAIARYSTEAFF. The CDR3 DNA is TGCGCCAGCAGCCAAGCTATCGCAAGATATAGCACTGAAGCTTTCTTT.

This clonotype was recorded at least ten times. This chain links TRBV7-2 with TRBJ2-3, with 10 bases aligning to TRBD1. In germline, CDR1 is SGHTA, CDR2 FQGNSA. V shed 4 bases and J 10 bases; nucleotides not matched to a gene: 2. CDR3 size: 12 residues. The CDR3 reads CASSWTGGPQYF. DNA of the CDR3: TGTGCCAGCAGCTGGACAGGGGGTCCGCAGTATTTT.

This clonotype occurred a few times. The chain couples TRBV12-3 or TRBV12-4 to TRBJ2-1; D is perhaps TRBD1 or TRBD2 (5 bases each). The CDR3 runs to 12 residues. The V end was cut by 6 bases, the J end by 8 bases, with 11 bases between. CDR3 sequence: CASSRRGDEQFF. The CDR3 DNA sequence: TGTGCCAGCAGCCGACGAGGGGATGAGCAGTTCTTC.

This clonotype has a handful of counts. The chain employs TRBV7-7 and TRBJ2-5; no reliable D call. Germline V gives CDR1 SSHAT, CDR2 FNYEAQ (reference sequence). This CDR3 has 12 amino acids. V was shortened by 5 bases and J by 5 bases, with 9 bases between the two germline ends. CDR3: CASSAWKETQYF. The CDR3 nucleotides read TGTGCCAGCAGCGCTTGGAAGGAGACCCAGTACTTC. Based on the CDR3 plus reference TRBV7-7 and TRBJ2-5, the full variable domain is GAGVSQSPRYKVTKRGQDVTLRCDPISSHATLYWYQQALGQGPEFLTYFNYEAQPDKSGLPSDRFSAERPEGSISTLTIQRTEQRDSAMYRCASSAWKETQYFGPGTRLLVL.

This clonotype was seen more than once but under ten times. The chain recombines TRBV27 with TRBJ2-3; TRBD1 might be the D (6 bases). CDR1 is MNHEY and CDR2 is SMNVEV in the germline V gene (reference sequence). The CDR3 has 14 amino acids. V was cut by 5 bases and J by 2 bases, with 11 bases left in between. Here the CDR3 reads CASSPGQYTDTQYF. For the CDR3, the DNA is TGTGCCAGCAGTCCAGGACAGTACACAGATACGCAGTATTTT.

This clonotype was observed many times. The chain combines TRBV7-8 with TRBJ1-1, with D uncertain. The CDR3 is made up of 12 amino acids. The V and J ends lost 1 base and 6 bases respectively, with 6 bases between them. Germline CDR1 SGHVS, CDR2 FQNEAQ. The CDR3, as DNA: TGTGCCAGCAGCTTAGATTCGGCTGAAGCTTTCTTT. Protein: CASSLDSAEAFF.

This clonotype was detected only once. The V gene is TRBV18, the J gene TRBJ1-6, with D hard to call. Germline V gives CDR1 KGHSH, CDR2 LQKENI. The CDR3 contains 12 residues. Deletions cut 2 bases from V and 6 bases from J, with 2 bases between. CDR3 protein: CASSPVNSPLHF. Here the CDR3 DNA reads TGTGCCAGCTCACCAGTTAATTCACCCCTCCACTTT.

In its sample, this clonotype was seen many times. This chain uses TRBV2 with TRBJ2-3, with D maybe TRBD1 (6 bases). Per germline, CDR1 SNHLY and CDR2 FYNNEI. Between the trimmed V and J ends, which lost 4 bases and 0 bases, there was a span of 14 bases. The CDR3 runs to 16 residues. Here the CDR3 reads CASSGPRGASTDTQYF. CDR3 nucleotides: TGTGCCAGCAGTGGACCCAGGGGTGCAAGCACAGATACGCAGTATTTT.

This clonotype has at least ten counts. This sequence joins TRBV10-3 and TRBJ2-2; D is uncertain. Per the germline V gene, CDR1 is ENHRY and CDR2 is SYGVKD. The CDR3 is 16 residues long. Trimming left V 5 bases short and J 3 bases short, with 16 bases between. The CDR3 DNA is TGTGCCATCAGTCCGTACCCATGGCGTGACACCGGGGAGCTGTTTTTT. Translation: CAISPYPWRDTGELFF.

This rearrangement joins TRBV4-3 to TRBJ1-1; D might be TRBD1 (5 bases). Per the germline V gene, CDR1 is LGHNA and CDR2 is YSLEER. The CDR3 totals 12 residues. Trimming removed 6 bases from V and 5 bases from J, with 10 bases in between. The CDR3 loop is CASRREGTEAFF. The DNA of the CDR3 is TGCGCCAGCAGGCGGGAGGGGACTGAAGCTTTCTTT.

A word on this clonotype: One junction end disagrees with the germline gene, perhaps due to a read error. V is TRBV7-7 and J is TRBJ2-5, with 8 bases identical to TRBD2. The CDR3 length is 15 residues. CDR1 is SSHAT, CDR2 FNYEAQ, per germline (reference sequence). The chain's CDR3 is CASSGRTSGQETQYF. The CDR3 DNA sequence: TGTGCTAGCAGCGGGCGAACTAGCGGACAAGAGACCCAGTACTTC.

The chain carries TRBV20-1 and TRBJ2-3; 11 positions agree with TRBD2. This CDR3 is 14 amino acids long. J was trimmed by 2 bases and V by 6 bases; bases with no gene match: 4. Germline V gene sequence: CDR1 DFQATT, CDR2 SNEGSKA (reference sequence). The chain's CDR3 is CSAKLAGDTDTQYF. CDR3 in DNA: TGCAGTGCCAAACTAGCGGGGGACACAGATACGCAGTATTTT.